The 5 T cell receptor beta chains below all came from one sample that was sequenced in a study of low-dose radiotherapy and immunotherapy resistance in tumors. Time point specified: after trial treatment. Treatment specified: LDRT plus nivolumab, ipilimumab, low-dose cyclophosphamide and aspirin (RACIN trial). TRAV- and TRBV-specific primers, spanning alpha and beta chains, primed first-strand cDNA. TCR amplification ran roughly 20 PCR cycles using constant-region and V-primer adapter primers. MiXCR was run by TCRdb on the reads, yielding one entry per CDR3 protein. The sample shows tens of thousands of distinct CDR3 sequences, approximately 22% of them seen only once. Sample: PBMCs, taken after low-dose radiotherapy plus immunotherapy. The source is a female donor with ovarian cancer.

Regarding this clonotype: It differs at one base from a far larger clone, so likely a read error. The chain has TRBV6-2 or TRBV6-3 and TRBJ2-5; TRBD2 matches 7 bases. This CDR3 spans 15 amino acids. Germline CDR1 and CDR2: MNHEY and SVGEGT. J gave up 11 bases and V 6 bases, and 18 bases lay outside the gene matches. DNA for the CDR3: TGTGCCAGCAGGTCCGGGACTAACTCCTACAATGAGCAGTACTTC. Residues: CASRSGTNSYNEQYF.

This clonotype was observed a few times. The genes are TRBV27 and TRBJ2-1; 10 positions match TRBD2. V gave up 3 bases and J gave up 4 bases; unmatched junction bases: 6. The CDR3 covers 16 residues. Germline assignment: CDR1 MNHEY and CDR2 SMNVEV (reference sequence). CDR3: CASSLPSGGGYNEQFF. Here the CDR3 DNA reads TGTGCCAGCAGTTTGCCTAGCGGGGGTGGGTACAATGAGCAGTTCTTC.

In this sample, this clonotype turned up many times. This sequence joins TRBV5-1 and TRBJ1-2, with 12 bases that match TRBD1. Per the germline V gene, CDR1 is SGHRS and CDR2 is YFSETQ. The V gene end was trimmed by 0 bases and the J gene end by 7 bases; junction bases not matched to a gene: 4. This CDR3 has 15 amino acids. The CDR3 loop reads CASSLGDRGRGGYTF. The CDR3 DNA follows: TGCGCCAGCAGCTTGGGGGACAGGGGGCGCGGTGGCTACACCTTC.

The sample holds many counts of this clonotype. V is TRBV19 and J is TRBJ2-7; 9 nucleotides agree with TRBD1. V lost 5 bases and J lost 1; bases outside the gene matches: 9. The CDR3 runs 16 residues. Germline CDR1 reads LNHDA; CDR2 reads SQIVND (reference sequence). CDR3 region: CASSPSTGGGSYEQYF. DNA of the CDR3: TGTGCCAGTAGTCCGTCGACAGGGGGTGGTTCCTACGAGCAGTACTTC. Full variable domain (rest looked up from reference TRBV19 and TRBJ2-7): DGGITQSPKYLFRKEGQNVTLSCEQNLNHDAMYWYRQDPGQGLRLIYYSQIVNDFQKGDIAEGYSVSREKKESFPLTVTSAQKNPTAFYLCASSPSTGGGSYEQYFGPGTRLTVT.

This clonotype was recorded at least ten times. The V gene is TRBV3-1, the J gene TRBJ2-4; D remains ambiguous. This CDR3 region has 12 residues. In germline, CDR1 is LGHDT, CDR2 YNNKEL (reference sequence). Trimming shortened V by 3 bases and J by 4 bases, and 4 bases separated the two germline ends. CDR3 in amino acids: CASSHTKNIQYF. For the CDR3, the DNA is TGTGCCAGCAGCCACACAAAAAACATTCAGTACTTC. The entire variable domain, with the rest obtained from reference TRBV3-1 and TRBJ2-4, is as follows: DTAVSQTPKYLVTQMGNDKSIKCEQNLGHDTMYWYKQDSKKFLKIMFSYNNKELIINETVPNRFSPKSPDKAHLNLHINSLELGDSAVYFCASSHTKNIQYFGAGTRLSVL.